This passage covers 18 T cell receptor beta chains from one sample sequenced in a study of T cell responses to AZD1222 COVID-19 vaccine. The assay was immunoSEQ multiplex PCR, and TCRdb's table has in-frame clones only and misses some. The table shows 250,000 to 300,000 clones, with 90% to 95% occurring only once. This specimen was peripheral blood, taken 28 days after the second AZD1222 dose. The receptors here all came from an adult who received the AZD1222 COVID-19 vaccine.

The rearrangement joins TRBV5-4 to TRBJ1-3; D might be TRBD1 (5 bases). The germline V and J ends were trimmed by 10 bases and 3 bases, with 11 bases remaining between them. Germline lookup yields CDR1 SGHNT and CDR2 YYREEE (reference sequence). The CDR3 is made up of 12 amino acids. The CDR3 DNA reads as TGTGCCGTCCGGGGGATTGGAAACACCATATATTTT. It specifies CAVRGIGNTIYF.

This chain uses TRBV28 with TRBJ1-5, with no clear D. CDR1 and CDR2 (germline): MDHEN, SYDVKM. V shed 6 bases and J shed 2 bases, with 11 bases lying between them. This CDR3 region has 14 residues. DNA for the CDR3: TGTGCCAGCAGCAATGCGGGAGGCAATCAGCCCCAGCATTTT. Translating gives CASSNAGGNQPQHF.

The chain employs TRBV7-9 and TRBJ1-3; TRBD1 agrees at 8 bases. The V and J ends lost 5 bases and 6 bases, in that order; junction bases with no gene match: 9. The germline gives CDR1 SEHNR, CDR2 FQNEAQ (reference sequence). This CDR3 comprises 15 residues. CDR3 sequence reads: CASSPSGQVVNTIYF. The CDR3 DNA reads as TGTGCCAGCAGCCCCTCGGGACAGGTGGTAAACACCATATATTTT.

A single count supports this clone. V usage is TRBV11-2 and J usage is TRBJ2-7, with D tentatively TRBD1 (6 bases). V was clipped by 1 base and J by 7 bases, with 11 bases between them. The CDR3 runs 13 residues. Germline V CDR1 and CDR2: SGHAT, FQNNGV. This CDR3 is CASSLGGLGEQYF. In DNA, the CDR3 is TGTGCCAGCAGCTTAGGGGGGCTGGGAGAGCAGTACTTC.

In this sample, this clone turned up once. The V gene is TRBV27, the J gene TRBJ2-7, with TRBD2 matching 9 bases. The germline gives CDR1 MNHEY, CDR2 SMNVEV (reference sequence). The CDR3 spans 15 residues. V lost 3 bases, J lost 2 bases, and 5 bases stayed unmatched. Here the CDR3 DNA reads TGTGCCAGCAGTTTTAGGCGGGAGGGCCCCTACGAGCAGTACTTC. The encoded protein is CASSFRREGPYEQYF.

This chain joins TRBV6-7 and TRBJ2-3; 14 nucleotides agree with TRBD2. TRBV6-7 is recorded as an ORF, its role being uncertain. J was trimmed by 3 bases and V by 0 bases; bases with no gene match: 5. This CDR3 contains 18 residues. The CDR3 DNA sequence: TGTGCCAGCAGTTACTCGCGGACTAGCGGGAGGATGACAGATACGCAGTATTTT. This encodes CASSYSRTSGRMTDTQYF.

The CDR3 sequence: CASSSPGGINEKLFF. In DNA, the CDR3 is TGTGCCAGCAGCTCCCCAGGGGGCATAAATGAAAAACTGTTTTTT. The V call is TRBV5-6, the J call TRBJ1-4; 8 bases are shared with TRBD1. V was clipped by 3 bases and J by 5 bases; unmatched bases: 6. Germline V CDR1 and CDR2: SGHDT, YYEEEE. The CDR3 runs to 15 residues. Complete variable domain (other parts from reference TRBV5-6 and TRBJ1-4): DAGVTQSPTHLIKTRGQQVTLRCSPKSGHDTVSWYQQALGQGPQFIFQYYEEEERQRGNFPDRFSGHQFPNYSSELNVNALLLGDSALYLCASSSPGGINEKLFFGSGTQLSVL.

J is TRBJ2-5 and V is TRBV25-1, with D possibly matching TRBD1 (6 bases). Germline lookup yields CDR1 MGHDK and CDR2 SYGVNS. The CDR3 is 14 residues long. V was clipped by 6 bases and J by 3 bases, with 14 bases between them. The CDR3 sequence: CASRTTGLKETQYF. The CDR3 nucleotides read TGTGCCAGCAGGACAACAGGGTTGAAAGAGACCCAGTACTTC.

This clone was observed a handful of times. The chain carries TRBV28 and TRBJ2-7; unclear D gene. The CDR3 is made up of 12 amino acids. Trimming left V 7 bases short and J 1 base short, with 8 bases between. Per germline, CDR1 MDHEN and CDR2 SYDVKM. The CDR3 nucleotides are TGTGCCAGCAAAACAGTATCCTACGAGCAGTACTTC. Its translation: CASKTVSYEQYF.

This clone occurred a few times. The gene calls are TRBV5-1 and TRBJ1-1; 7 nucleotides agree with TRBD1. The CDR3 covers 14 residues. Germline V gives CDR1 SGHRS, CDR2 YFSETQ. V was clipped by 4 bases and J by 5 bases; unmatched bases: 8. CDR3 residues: CASSEQGWYTEAFF. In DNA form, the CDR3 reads TGCGCCAGCAGCGAACAGGGGTGGTATACTGAAGCTTTCTTT. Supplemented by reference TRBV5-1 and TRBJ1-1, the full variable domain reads KAGVTQTPRYLIKTRGQQVTLSCSPISGHRSVSWYQQTPGQGLQFLFEYFSETQRNKGNFPGRFSGRQFSNSRSEMNVSTLELGDSALYLCASSEQGWYTEAFFGQGTRLTVV.

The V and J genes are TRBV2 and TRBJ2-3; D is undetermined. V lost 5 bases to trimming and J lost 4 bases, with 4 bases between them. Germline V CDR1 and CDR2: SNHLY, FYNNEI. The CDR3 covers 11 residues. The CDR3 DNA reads TGTGCCAGCAGTCTGTCAGATACGCAGTATTTT. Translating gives CASSLSDTQYF.

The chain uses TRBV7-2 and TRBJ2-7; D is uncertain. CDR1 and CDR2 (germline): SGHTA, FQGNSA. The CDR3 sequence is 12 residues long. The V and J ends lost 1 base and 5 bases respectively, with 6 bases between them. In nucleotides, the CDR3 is TGTGCCAGCAGCTTAGTGGGAAACGAGCAGTACTTC. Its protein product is CASSLVGNEQYF.

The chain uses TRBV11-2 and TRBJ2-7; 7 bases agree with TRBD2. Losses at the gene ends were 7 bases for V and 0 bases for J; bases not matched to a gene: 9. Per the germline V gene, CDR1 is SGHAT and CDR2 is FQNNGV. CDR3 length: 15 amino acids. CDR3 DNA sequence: TGTGCCAGCACCTTGCAGAGCGGGACCTCCTACGAGCAGTACTTC. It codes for CASTLQSGTSYEQYF.

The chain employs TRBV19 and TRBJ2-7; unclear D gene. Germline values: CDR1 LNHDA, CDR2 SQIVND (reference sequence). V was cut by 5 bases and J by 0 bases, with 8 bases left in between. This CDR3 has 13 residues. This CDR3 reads CASSSPASYEQYF. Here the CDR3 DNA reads TGTGCCAGTAGTTCCCCTGCCTCCTACGAGCAGTACTTC. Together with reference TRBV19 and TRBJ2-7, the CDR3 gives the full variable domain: DGGITQSPKYLFRKEGQNVTLSCEQNLNHDAMYWYRQDPGQGLRLIYYSQIVNDFQKGDIAEGYSVSREKKESFPLTVTSAQKNPTAFYLCASSSPASYEQYFGPGTRLTVT.

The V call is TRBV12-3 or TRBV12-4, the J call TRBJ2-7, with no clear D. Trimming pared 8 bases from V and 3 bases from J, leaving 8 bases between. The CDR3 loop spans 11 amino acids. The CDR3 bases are TGTGCCAGCGGGTTCCTCTACGAGCAGTACTTC. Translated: CASGFLYEQYF.

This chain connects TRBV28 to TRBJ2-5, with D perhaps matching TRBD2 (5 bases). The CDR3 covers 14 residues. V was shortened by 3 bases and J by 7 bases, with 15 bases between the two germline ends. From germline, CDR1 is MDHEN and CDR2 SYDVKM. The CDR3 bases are TGTGCCAGCAGTTTGGTGGGAGCCTCCGCGACCCAGTACTTC. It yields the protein CASSLVGASATQYF.

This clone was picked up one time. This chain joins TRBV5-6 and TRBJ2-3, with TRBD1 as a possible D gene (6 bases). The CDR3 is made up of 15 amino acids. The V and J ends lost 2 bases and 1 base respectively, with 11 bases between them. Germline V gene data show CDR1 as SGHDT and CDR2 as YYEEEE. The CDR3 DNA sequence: TGTGCCAGCAGCTTACAGGGTCTGGGCACAGATACGCAGTATTTT. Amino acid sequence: CASSLQGLGTDTQYF.

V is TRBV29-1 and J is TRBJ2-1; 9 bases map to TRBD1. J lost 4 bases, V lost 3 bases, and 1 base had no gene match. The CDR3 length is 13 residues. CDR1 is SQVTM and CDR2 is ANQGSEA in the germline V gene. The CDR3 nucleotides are TGCAGCGTTGATGGGACAGGGTACAATGAGCAGTTCTTC. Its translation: CSVDGTGYNEQFF.